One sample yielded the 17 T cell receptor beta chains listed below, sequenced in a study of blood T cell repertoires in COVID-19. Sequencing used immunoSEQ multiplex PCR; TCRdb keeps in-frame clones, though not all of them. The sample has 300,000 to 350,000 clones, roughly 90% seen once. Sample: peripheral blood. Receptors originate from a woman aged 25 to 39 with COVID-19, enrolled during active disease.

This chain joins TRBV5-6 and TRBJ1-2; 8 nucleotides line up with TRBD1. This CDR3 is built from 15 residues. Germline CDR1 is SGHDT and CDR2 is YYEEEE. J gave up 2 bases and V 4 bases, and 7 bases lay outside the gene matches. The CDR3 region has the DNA TGTGCCAGCAGCCCGGGGACAGGCGGAAACTATGGCTACACCTTC. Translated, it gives CASSPGTGGNYGYTF.

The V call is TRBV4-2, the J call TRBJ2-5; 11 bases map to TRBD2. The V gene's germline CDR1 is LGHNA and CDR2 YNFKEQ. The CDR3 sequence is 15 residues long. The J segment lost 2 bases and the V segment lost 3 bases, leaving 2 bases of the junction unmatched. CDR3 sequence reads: CASSQGTSGQETQYF. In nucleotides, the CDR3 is TGTGCCAGCAGCCAGGGGACTAGCGGTCAAGAGACCCAGTACTTC.

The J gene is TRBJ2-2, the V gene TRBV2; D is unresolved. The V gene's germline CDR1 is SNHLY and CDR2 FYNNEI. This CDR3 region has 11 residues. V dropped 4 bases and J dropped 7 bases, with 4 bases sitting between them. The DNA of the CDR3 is TGTGCCAGCAGTGTGAGCGGGGAGCTGTTTTTT. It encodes CASSVSGELFF.

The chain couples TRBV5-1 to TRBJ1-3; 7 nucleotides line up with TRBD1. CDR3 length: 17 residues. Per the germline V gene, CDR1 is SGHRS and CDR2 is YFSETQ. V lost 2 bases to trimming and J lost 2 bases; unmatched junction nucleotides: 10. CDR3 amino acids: CASSLSLTGDPGNTIYF. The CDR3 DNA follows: TGCGCCAGCAGCTTAAGTCTAACAGGGGACCCTGGAAACACCATATATTTT.

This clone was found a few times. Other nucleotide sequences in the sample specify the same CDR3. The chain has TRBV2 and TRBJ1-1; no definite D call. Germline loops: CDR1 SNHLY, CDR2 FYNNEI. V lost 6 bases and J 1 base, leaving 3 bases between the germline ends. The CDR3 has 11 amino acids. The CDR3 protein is CASSQNTEAFF. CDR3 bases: TGTGCCAGCAGCCAGAACACTGAAGCTTTCTTT.

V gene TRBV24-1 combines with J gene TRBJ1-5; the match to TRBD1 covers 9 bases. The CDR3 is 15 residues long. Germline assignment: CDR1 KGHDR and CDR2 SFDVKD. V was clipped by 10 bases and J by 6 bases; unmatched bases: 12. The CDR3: CATYYLQGASQPQHF. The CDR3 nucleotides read TGTGCCACGTACTATTTACAGGGGGCGAGTCAGCCCCAGCATTTT.

CDR3 sequence (DNA): TGTGCCACCAGCGGTTTTGAGACTCCGAACACCGGGGAGCTGTTTTTT. Its translation is CATSGFETPNTGELFF. This chain connects TRBV15 to TRBJ2-2; no firm D call. Trimming took off 5 bases at V and 0 bases at J, with 13 bases between the two ends. The CDR3 runs 16 residues. Germline CDR1 LNHNV, CDR2 YYDKDF (reference sequence).

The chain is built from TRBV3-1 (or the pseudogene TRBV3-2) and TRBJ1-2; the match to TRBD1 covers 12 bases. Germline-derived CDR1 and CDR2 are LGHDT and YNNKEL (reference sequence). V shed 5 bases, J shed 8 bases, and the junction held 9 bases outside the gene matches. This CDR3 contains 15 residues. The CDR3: CASSGEGQGAGGYTF. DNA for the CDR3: TGTGCCAGCAGCGGCGAGGGACAGGGGGCGGGAGGCTACACCTTC.

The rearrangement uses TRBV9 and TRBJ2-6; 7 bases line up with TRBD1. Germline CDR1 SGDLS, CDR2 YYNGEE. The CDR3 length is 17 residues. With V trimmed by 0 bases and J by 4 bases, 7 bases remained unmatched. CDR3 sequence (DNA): TGTGCCAGCAGCGTAGGGGCAGGGGGTGGCGGGGCCAACGTCCTGACTTTC. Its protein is CASSVGAGGGGANVLTF.

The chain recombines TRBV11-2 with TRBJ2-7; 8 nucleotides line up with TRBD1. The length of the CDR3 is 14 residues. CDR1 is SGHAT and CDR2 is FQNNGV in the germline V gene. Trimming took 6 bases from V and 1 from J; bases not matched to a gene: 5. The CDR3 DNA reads TGTGCCAGCAGTTCAGGGGGCGCGTCCTACGAGCAGTACTTC. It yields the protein CASSSGGASYEQYF.

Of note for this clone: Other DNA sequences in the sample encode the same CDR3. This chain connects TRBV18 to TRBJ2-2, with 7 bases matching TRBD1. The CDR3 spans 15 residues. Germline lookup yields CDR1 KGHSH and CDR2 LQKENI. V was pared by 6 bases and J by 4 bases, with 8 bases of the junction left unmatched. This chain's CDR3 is CASSPRQGGTGELFF. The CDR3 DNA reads TGTGCCAGCTCTCCGAGACAGGGCGGCACCGGGGAGCTGTTTTTT.

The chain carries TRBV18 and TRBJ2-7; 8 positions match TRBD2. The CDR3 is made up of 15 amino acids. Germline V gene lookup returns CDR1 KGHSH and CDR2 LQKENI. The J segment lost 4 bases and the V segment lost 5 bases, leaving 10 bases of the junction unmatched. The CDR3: CASSTLTGGEYEQYF. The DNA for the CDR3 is TGTGCCAGCTCAACGCTTACGGGAGGGGAATACGAGCAGTACTTC.

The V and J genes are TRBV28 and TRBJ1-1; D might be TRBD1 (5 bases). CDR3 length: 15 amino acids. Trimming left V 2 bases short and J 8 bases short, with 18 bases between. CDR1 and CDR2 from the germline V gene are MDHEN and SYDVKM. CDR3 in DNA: TGTGCCAGCAGTTTAAGGGGAGGGTTGGTAAGAGAAGCTTTCTTT. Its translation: CASSLRGGLVREAFF. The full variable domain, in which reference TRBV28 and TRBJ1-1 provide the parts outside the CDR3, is DVKVTQSSRYLVKRTGEKVFLECVQDMDHENMFWYRQDPGLGLRLIYFSYDVKMKEKGDIPEGYSVSREKKERFSLILESASTNQTSMYLCASSLRGGLVREAFFGQGTRLTVV.

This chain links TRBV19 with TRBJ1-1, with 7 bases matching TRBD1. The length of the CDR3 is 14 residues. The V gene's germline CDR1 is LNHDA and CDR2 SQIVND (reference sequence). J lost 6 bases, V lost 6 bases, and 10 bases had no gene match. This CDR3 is CASRPQGMGAEAFF. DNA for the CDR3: TGTGCCAGTAGGCCACAGGGGATGGGGGCTGAAGCTTTCTTT.

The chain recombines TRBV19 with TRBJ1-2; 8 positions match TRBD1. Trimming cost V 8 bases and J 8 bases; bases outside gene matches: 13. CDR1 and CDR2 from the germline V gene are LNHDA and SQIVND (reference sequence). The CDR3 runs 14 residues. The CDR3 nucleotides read TGTGCCAGTCTTGGCGGCAGGGGGCCGGGGGGCTACACCTTC. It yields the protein CASLGGRGPGGYTF.

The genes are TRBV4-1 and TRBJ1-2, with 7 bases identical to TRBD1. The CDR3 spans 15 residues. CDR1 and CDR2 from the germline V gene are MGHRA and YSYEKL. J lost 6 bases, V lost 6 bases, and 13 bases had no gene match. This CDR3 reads CASRSDAGTANGYTF. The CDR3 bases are TGCGCCAGCAGATCCGACGCGGGGACAGCAAATGGCTACACCTTC.

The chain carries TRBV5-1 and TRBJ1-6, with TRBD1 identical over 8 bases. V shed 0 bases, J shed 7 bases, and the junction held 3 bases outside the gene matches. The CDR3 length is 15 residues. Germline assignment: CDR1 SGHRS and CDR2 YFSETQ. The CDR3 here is CASSLARGRNSPLHF. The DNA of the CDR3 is TGCGCCAGCAGCTTGGCCAGGGGGCGGAATTCACCCCTCCACTTT.